A selection of T cell receptor beta chains follows, all from one sample in a study of molecular identifiers for immune sequencing clone quantification. Using its own MiXCR run on the PCR reads, TCRdb lists one record per CDR3 protein. The profile shows under 600,000 distinct CDR3 sequences, roughly 23% of them singletons. Input material: naive CD8+ T cells from blood, with Jurkat cell RNA spiked in. The source is a human donor in good health. Some libraries in this study had Jurkat cell RNA spiked in. CDR3s include the opening cysteine and the closing phenylalanine or tryptophan. The D gene is left open where the match is weak. Some rows mark clone size as missing; the rest say once, few, many or name a class of expanded clone.

clone size,D gene,V gene,J gene,CDR3 protein,CDR3 DNA
-,TRBD1,TRBV28,TRBJ1-3,CASSRQGTGNTTYF,TGTGCCAGCAGTCGACAGGGAACTGGAAACACCACATATTTT
few,TRBD1,TRBV27,TRBJ2-7,CASSERPGQGASYEQYF,TGTGCCAGCAGTGAACGCCCCGGACAGGGGGCTTCCTACGAGCAGTACTTC
few,TRBD1,TRBV28,TRBJ1-2,CASGPGTGYYNYGYTF,TGTGCCAGCGGTCCGGGGACAGGCTATTACAACTATGGCTACACCTTC
many,-,TRBV6-5,TRBJ2-7,CASSWGGGAYEQYF,TGTGCCAGCAGCTGGGGTGGTGGTGCCTACGAGCAGTACTTC
-,-,TRBV12-3/TRBV12-4,TRBJ1-5,CASSFSRDNQPQHF,TGTGCCAGCAGTTTTTCCAGAGATAATCAGCCCCAGCATTTT
many,TRBD2,TRBV24-1,TRBJ2-1,CATSDEEGLAEYNEQFF,TGTGCCACCAGTGATGAAGAAGGGCTAGCGGAGTACAATGAGCAGTTCTTC
many,-,TRBV7-9,TRBJ2-1,CASSSRTLAASYNEQFF,TGTGCCAGCAGCTCAAGGACTCTCGCGGCCTCCTACAATGAGCAGTTCTTC
-,TRBD2,TRBV19,TRBJ2-7,CASSIAGLAGNYYEQYF,TGTGCCAGTAGTATAGCAGGACTAGCGGGAAATTACTACGAGCAGTACTTC
many,-,TRBV6-6,TRBJ1-4,CASSYANGVEKLFF,TGTGCCAGCAGTTACGCCAACGGGGTTGAAAAACTGTTTTTT
many,-,TRBV10-3,TRBJ1-1,CAISVANTEAFF,TGTGCCATCAGTGTCGCCAACACTGAAGCTTTCTTT
many,-,TRBV28,TRBJ2-7,CASSFLQGAYEQYF,TGTGCCAGCAGTTTTCTACAGGGTGCCTACGAGCAGTACTTC
-,-,TRBV4-1,TRBJ1-1,CASSQLGTEAFF,TGCGCCAGCAGCCAACTCGGAACCGAAGCTTTCTTT
few,-,TRBV27,TRBJ2-1,CASSGTLTEQFF,TGTGCCAGCAGTGGGACTTTAACGGAGCAGTTCTTC
many,TRBD1,TRBV18,TRBJ2-1,CASSPPGQGNEQFF,TGTGCCAGCTCACCGCCGGGACAGGGGAATGAGCAGTTCTTC
many,TRBD1,TRBV4-1,TRBJ1-1,CASSHPGQGRWEAFF,TGCGCCAGCAGCCATCCGGGACAGGGGCGCTGGGAAGCTTTCTTT
many,TRBD2,TRBV5-4,TRBJ2-7,CASSFSGGAKYEQYF,TGTGCCAGCAGCTTTAGCGGGGGGGCCAAATACGAGCAGTACTTC
-,-,TRBV11-3,TRBJ2-1,CASSSRRDEQFF,TGTGCCAGCAGCTCGCGCCGGGATGAGCAGTTCTTC
-,-,TRBV7-9,TRBJ2-2,CASSLVREVGELFF,TGTGCCAGCAGCTTAGTTAGGGAAGTCGGGGAGCTGTTTTTT
few,TRBD1,TRBV18,TRBJ2-6,CASSPSWTGGSGANVLTF,TGTGCCAGCTCACCATCATGGACAGGGGGCTCCGGGGCCAACGTCCTGACTTTC
-,-,TRBV27,TRBJ2-7,CASSLIAGLSSYEQYF,TGTGCCAGCAGTTTAATAGCAGGTCTGAGCTCCTACGAGCAGTACTTC
many,TRBD1,TRBV7-9,TRBJ2-7,CASSSGTGGEYF,TGTGCCAGCAGCTCCGGGACAGGAGGAGAGTACTTC
many,TRBD1,TRBV9,TRBJ2-3,CASSDPRQGMRDTQYF,TGTGCCAGCAGCGATCCGCGACAGGGGATGAGAGATACGCAGTATTTT
few,-,TRBV7-3,TRBJ2-5,CASSPRGGGETQYF,TGTGCCAGCAGCCCCCGTGGGGGAGGAGAGACCCAGTACTTC
few,-,TRBV4-3,TRBJ1-1,CASSHGPGEAFF,TGCGCCAGCAGCCATGGGCCGGGTGAAGCTTTCTTT
few,-,TRBV27,TRBJ2-7,CASSFPGHEQYF,TGTGCCAGCAGTTTTCCAGGGCACGAGCAGTACTTC
many,-,TRBV6-5,TRBJ2-3,CASSATSTDTQYF,TGTGCCAGCAGCGCGACTAGCACAGATACGCAGTATTTT
many,-,TRBV20-1,TRBJ1-2,CSARDRATSNYGYTF,TGCAGTGCTAGAGATCGTGCCACCAGCAACTATGGCTACACCTTC
-,-,TRBV15,TRBJ2-1,CATSSRGDDEQFF,TGTGCCACCAGCAGCAGGGGAGACGATGAGCAGTTCTTC
few,TRBD2,TRBV24-1,TRBJ2-7,CATGLTGGDSSYEQYF,TGTGCCACTGGACTGACGGGGGGGGATAGCTCCTACGAGCAGTACTTC
many,-,TRBV7-2,TRBJ1-4,CASSLGRGLNEKLFF,TGTGCCAGCAGCTTAGGGCGTGGGCTAAATGAAAAACTGTTTTTT
many,TRBD1,TRBV29-1,TRBJ1-1,CSVESGGYTEAFF,TGCAGCGTTGAGTCAGGGGGCTACACTGAAGCTTTCTTT
many,TRBD2,TRBV7-9,TRBJ2-7,CASSWTSGGAYEQYF,TGTGCCAGCAGCTGGACTAGCGGGGGTGCCTACGAGCAGTACTTC
few,TRBD1,TRBV27,TRBJ1-5,CASSFGTGANQPQHF,TGTGCCAGCAGTTTTGGGACAGGGGCCAATCAGCCCCAGCATTTT
-,TRBD2,TRBV11-2,TRBJ2-1,CASSLAPGLAGGRSYNEQFF,TGTGCCAGCAGCTTAGCCCCGGGACTAGCGGGGGGTCGCTCCTACAATGAGCAGTTCTTC
few,-,TRBV30,TRBJ1-2,CAWSIITGTNGYTF,TGTGCCTGGAGTATCATAACCGGGACAAATGGCTACACCTTC
few,-,TRBV4-3,TRBJ2-7,CASSQDAQGSYEQYF,TGCGCCAGCAGCCAAGATGCGCAGGGGTCCTACGAGCAGTACTTC
-,-,TRBV15,TRBJ1-6,CATSRGLVRGAYNSPLHF,TGTGCCACCAGCAGAGGATTGGTACGGGGGGCATATAATTCACCCCTCCACTTT
-,-,TRBV5-5,TRBJ2-7,CASSLGPGSGAEGYEQYF,TGTGCCAGCAGCTTGGGCCCCGGGAGCGGTGCAGAGGGGTACGAGCAGTACTTC
many,-,TRBV24-1,TRBJ2-6,CATSDFPSGANVLTF,TGTGCCACCAGTGACTTCCCCTCTGGGGCCAACGTCCTGACTTTC
many,TRBD2,TRBV7-2,TRBJ2-7,CASSPVVAGGHEQYF,TGTGCCAGCAGCCCCGTGGTAGCGGGAGGCCACGAGCAGTACTTC
-,TRBD1,TRBV4-1,TRBJ1-4,CASSLYSGQNEKLFF,TGCGCCAGCAGCCTATACTCGGGACAGAATGAAAAACTGTTTTTT
-,-,TRBV4-2,TRBJ2-4,CASSQEWAIGANIQYF,TGTGCCAGCAGCCAAGAGTGGGCGATCGGAGCAAACATTCAGTACTTC
-,TRBD1,TRBV24-1,TRBJ1-6,CATSTWTGHHSPLHF,TGTGCCACCAGTACCTGGACAGGCCATCATTCACCCCTCCACTTT